This TCR beta chain derives from a study of blood T cell repertoires in COVID-19. At the level of the study: COVID-19 samples from acute and convalescent phases originated in the United States, Italy and Spain.

This clone has a handful of counts. Profiling relied on immunoSEQ multiplex PCR, and the TCRdb table lists in-frame clones only, not all of them. The table shows under 85,000 clones, with 80% occurring only once. The receptor comes from a man in his fifties or sixties with active or convalescent COVID-19. The material sequenced was peripheral blood.

The CDR3 DNA reads TGTGCCAGCAAGGGACAGGGAACTAATTCACCCCTCCACTTT. Amino acid sequence: CASKGQGTNSPLHF. The chain employs TRBV6-5 and TRBJ1-6; 9 bases are a match to TRBD1. This CDR3 is 14 amino acids long. With V trimmed by 7 bases and J by 6 bases, 4 bases remained unmatched. Germline V gives CDR1 MNHEY, CDR2 SVGAGI.